This T cell receptor (beta chain) derives from a study of CD8 T cells in ankylosing spondylitis. Study findings and constraints: Disease-linked clones reportedly showed significant enrichment in matched ankylosing spondylitis synovial fluid. In peripheral blood, disease-linked CD8+ clones occurred at relatively low frequencies.

This clonotype has at least ten counts. Antigen unknown. As the method for making TCR beta libraries, quantitative 5'-RACE with molecular barcodes was used. TCRdb itself ran the 5' RACE reads through MiXCR, one entry per CDR3 protein. The sample holds approximately 260,000 distinct CDR3 sequences, around 7.8% seen once. The TCR was taken from a male donor with ankylosing spondylitis or in good health (not recorded which). Material for sequencing was blood, either unsorted or a sorted T cell fraction (not recorded which).

The CDR3 DNA reads TGTGCCAGCAGTCATGTGAGGTTCTCGGGGTCCGCTAATTCACCCCTCCACTTT. This encodes CASSHVRFSGSANSPLHF. V gene TRBV12-3 or TRBV12-4 combines with J gene TRBJ1-6; D ambiguous. The CDR3 contains 18 residues. Trimming removed 5 bases at V and 6 bases at J, with 23 bases between.